The 15 T cell receptor beta chains below were found in one sample sequenced in a study of PD-1 blockade in mismatch repair-deficient tumors. Profiled with immunoSEQ multiplex PCR; TCRdb holds only in-frame clones, not every one. This table has around 130,000 clones, approximately 91% appearing once. Here the sequenced sample was peripheral blood, taken approximately 71 weeks after starting pembrolizumab. The source is an adult with mismatch repair-deficient cancer.

This clone was seen a few times. The V gene is TRBV30, the J gene TRBJ1-2, with D perhaps TRBD1 (5 bases). This CDR3 region has 12 residues. Trimming took 1 base from V and 5 from J, leaving 8 bases between them. Germline CDR1 reads GTSNPN; CDR2 reads SVGIG (reference sequence). Here the CDR3 DNA reads TGTGCCTGGAGTGATGGGGCATATGGCTACACCTTC. Translating it yields CAWSDGAYGYTF.

The CDR3 DNA sequence: TGTGCCAGCAGCAGTACAGCGGATCGGCAGCCCCAGCATTTT. Amino acids: CASSSTADRQPQHF. The J gene is TRBJ1-5, the V gene TRBV6-1; D not certain. Germline V gene data show CDR1 as MNHNS and CDR2 as SASEGT. V shed 6 bases and J shed 7 bases, with 16 bases lying between them. This CDR3 contains 14 residues.

This chain joins TRBV27 and TRBJ2-1; possibly TRBD1 or TRBD2 for D (6 bases each). The CDR3 consists of 12 residues. Between the trimmed V and J ends, which lost 7 bases and 9 bases, there was a span of 13 bases. CDR1 and CDR2 (germline): MNHEY, SMNVEV (reference sequence). The CDR3 reads CASTWGAREQFF. CDR3 bases: TGTGCCAGCACCTGGGGGGCCCGTGAGCAGTTCTTC.

The chain has TRBV10-2 and TRBJ2-7, with 8 bases lining up with TRBD2. The CDR3 runs 14 residues. Per the germline V gene, CDR1 is WSHSY and CDR2 is SAAADI. V lost 6 bases to trimming and J lost 6 bases; unmatched junction nucleotides: 10. DNA of the CDR3: TGCGCCAGCAGCGAGCGGGAGTTCGACAGCGAGCAGTACTTC. It specifies CASSEREFDSEQYF.

The chain employs TRBV11-2 and TRBJ2-7; D call uncertain. Trimming removed 0 bases from V and 1 base from J, with 7 bases in between. The CDR3 has 14 amino acids. Germline V CDR1 and CDR2: SGHAT, FQNNGV. CDR3 in amino acids: CASSLDLVSYEQYF. CDR3 DNA sequence: TGTGCCAGCAGCTTAGATCTTGTTTCCTACGAGCAGTACTTC.

The rearrangement links TRBV28 to TRBJ2-7; no definite D call. CDR1 is MDHEN and CDR2 is SYDVKM in the germline V gene. The V end was cut by 0 bases, the J end by 6 bases, with 9 bases between. This CDR3 comprises 13 residues. Here the CDR3 reads CASSLWQYSEQYF. The CDR3 DNA is TGTGCCAGCAGTTTATGGCAGTACTCCGAGCAGTACTTC.

This clone has just one count. The chain carries TRBV5-1 and TRBJ2-5; perhaps TRBD1 as D (6 bases). V was shortened by 4 bases and J by 2 bases, with 18 bases between the two germline ends. The CDR3 contains 16 residues. The germline V gene has CDR1 SGHRS and CDR2 YFSETQ. CDR3 sequence: CASSLGGTGMQETQYF. DNA for the CDR3: TGCGCCAGCAGCCTTGGCGGTACAGGGATGCAAGAGACCCAGTACTTC.

The chain carries TRBV2 and TRBJ2-7, with 12 bases that match TRBD2. The CDR3 consists of 15 residues. Germline V gives CDR1 SNHLY, CDR2 FYNNEI. Trimming cost V 4 bases and J 5 bases; bases outside gene matches: 6. The CDR3 loop is CASSVSSGRGNEQYF. DNA of the CDR3: TGTGCCAGCAGTGTTTCTAGCGGGAGGGGCAACGAGCAGTACTTC. Full variable domain (missing parts from reference TRBV2 and TRBJ2-7): EPEVTQTPSHQVTQMGQEVILRCVPISNHLYFYWYRQILGQKVEFLVSFYNNEISEKSEIFDDQFSVERPDGSNFTLKIRSTKLEDSAMYFCASSVSSGRGNEQYFGPGTRLTVT.

CDR3 nucleotides: TGTGCCTGGAGTAACCGCCTCTCAGACTATGGCTACACCTTC. Translated, it gives CAWSNRLSDYGYTF. The V gene is TRBV30, the J gene TRBJ1-2, with unresolved D. V gave up 2 bases and J gave up 3 bases, with 13 bases separating them. Germline values: CDR1 GTSNPN, CDR2 SVGIG (reference sequence). The CDR3 loop spans 14 amino acids.

V usage is TRBV4-2 and J usage is TRBJ2-3; TRBD2 aligns across 14 bases. The V and J ends lost 1 base and 4 bases, in that order; junction bases with no gene match: 1. The length of the CDR3 is 16 residues. CDR1 is LGHNA and CDR2 is YNFKEQ in the germline V gene. For the CDR3, the DNA is TGTGCCAGCAGCCAAGGACTAGCGGGAGGGCCAGATACGCAGTATTTT. The encoded protein is CASSQGLAGGPDTQYF.

This clone came up a few times. This chain uses TRBV19 with TRBJ1-2, with D maybe TRBD1 (5 bases). V lost 6 bases and J 7 bases, leaving 9 bases between the germline ends. Germline V CDR1 and CDR2: LNHDA, SQIVND (reference sequence). This CDR3 region has 11 residues. The CDR3 protein is CASRQGSGYTF. The CDR3 DNA is TGTGCCAGTAGGCAGGGTTCTGGCTACACCTTC. The full variable domain, rest sourced from reference TRBV19 and TRBJ1-2, is DGGITQSPKYLFRKEGQNVTLSCEQNLNHDAMYWYRQDPGQGLRLIYYSQIVNDFQKGDIAEGYSVSREKKESFPLTVTSAQKNPTAFYLCASRQGSGYTFGSGTRLTVV.

The chain combines TRBV5-6 with TRBJ2-5, with 10 bases identical to TRBD1. In germline, CDR1 is SGHDT, CDR2 YYEEEE. The junction had 17 bases not matched to a gene; V was cut back by 4 bases and J by 5 bases. The CDR3 covers 18 residues. For the CDR3, the DNA is TGTGCCAGCAGCCCCCCCGAGGTAGGACAGGGGGTCCGTGAGACCCAGTACTTC. This encodes CASSPPEVGQGVRETQYF.

This clone was picked up one time. This chain links TRBV25-1 with TRBJ2-1; D is undetermined. CDR1 and CDR2 (germline): MGHDK, SYGVNS. Trimming cost V 2 bases and J 7 bases, with 9 bases left between them. CDR3 length equals 13 residues. Here the CDR3 DNA reads TGTGCCAGCAGTGAACTTCGGGTAAATGAGCAGTTCTTC. This gives the protein CASSELRVNEQFF.

This clone was detected only once. This rearrangement joins TRBV28 to TRBJ1-1; D possibly corresponds to TRBD1 (6 bases). Trimming removed 3 bases at V and 0 bases at J, with 17 bases between. Germline assignment: CDR1 MDHEN and CDR2 SYDVKM. The CDR3 is 17 amino acids. The CDR3 bases are TGTGCCAGCAGTTTCCAGGGGAAGCACCACATGAACACTGAAGCTTTCTTT. Its translation is CASSFQGKHHMNTEAFF.

This clone was counted between two and nine times. The gene calls are TRBV7-9 and TRBJ2-2; possible D gene TRBD2, 5 bases. Germline V gene data show CDR1 as SEHNR and CDR2 as FQNEAQ (reference sequence). The CDR3 sequence is 15 residues long. Trimming removed 0 bases from V and 5 bases from J, with 10 bases in between. The CDR3 DNA reads as TGTGCCAGCAGCTTAGCGGAGGACGGTACCGGGGAGCTGTTTTTT. Its translation: CASSLAEDGTGELFF.